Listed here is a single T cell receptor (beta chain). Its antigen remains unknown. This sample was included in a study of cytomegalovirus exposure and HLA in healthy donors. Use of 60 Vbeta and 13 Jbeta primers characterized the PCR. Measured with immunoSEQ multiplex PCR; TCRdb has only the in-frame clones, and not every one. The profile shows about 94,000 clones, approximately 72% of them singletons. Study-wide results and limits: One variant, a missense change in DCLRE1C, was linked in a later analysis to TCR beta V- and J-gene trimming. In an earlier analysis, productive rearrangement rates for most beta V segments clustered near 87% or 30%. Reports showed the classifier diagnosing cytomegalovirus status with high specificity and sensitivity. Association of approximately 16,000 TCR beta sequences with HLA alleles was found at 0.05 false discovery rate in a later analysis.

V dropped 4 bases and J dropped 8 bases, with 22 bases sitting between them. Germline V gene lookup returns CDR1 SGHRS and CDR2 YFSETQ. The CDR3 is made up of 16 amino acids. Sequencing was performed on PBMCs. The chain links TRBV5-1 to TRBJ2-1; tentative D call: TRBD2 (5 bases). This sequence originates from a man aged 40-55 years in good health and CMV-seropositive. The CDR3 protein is CASSGVVFKGVYEQFF. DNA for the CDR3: TGCGCCAGCAGCGGAGTGGTCTTTAAGGGAGTCTATGAGCAGTTCTTC.